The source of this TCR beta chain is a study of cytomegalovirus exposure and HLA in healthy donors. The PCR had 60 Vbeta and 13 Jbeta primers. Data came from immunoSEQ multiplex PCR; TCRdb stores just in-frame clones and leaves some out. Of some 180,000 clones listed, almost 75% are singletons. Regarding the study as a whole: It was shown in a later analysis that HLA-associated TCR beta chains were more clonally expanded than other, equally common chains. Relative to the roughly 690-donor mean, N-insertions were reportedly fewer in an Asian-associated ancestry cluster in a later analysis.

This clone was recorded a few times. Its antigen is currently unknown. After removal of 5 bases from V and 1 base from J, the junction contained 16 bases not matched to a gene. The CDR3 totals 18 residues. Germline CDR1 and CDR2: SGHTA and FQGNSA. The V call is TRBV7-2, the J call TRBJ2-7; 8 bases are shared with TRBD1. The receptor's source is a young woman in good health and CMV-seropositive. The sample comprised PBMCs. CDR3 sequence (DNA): TGTGCCAGCAGCCACCCAACCGCCGGGACAGGATTTTCCTACGAGCAGTACTTC. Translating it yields CASSHPTAGTGFSYEQYF.